This T cell receptor beta chain was obtained from a study of T-cell memory formation after mild COVID-19. Study observations and caveats: Balance between CD4 and CD8 was seen in clones contracting day 15 to 85, and a CD4+ lean was seen in later expanders.

This clonotype appeared a few times. Its specificity is unknown. With constant-segment primers, 5'RACE yielded cDNA libraries of TCR alpha and TCR beta that carried sample barcodes and UMIs. In TCRdb, the 5' RACE reads were re-called with MiXCR into one record per CDR3 protein. Here the sample spans 500,000 to 600,000 distinct CDR3 sequences, approximately 19% being singletons. The source material was PBMCs or a T cell subset sorted from them (not recorded which). The sequence was obtained from an adult woman who had mild COVID-19 (a few samples of this study predate the infection). Cell type and time point are not known.

CDR3 coding DNA: TGTGCCATCAGTGAGTCGGGATACACCATATATTTT. Its protein is CAISESGYTIYF. The gene calls are TRBV10-3 and TRBJ1-3; D is unresolved. Per germline, CDR1 ENHRY and CDR2 SYGVKD. This CDR3 contains 12 residues. V was shortened by 0 bases and J by 8 bases, with 5 bases between the two germline ends.